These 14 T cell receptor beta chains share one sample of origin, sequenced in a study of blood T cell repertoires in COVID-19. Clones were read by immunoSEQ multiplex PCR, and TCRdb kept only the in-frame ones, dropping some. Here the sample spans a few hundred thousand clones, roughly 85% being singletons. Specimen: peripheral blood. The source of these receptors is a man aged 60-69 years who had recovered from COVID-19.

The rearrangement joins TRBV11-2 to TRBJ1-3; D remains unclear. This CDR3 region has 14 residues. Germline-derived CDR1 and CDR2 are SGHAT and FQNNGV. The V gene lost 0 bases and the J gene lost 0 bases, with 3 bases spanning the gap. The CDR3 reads CASSLEYSGNTIYF. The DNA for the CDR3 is TGTGCCAGCAGCTTAGAATACTCTGGAAACACCATATATTTT.

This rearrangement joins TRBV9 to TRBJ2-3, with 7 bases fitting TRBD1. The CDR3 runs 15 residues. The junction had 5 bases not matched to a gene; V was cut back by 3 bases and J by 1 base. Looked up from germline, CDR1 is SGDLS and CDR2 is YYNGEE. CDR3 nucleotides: TGTGCCAGCAGCGCAAGACAGGGAGGCACAGATACGCAGTATTTT. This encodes CASSARQGGTDTQYF. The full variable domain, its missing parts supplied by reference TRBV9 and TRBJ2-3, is DSGVTQTPKHLITATGQRVTLRCSPRSGDLSVYWYQQSLDQGLQFLIQYYNGEERAKGNILERFSAQQFPDLHSELNLSSLELGDSALYFCASSARQGGTDTQYFGPGTRLTVL.

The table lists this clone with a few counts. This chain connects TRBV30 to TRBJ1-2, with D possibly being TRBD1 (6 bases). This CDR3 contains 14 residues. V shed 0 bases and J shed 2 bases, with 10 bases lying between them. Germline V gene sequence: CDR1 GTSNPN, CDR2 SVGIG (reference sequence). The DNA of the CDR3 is TGTGCCTGGAGTGTAACAGGGCGCAACTATGGCTACACCTTC. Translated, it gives CAWSVTGRNYGYTF.

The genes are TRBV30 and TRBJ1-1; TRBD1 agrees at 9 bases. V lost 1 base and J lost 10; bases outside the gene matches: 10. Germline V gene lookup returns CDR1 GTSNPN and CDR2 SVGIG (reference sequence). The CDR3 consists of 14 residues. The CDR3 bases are TGTGCCTGGAGTGCCTTGGGACAGGGCCGCGGAGCTTTCTTT. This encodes CAWSALGQGRGAFF.

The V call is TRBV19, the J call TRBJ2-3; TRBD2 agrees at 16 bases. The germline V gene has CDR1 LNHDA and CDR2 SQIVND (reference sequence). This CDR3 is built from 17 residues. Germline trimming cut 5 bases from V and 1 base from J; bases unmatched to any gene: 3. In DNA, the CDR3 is TGTGCCAGTAGTGGGACTAGCGGGGGGGTACGCACAGATACGCAGTATTTT. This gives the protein CASSGTSGGVRTDTQYF.

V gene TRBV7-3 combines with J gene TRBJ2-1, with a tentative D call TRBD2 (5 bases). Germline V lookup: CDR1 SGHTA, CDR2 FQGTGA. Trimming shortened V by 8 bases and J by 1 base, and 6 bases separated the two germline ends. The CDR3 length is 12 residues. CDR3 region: CASGSSYNEQFF. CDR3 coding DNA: TGTGCCAGCGGGAGTTCCTACAATGAGCAGTTCTTC.

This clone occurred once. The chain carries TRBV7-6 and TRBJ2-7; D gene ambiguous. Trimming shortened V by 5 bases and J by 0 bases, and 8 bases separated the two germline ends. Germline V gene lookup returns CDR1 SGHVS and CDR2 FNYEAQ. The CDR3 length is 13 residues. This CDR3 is CASSPSLSYEQYF. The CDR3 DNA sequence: TGTGCCAGCAGCCCGTCCCTCTCCTACGAGCAGTACTTC.

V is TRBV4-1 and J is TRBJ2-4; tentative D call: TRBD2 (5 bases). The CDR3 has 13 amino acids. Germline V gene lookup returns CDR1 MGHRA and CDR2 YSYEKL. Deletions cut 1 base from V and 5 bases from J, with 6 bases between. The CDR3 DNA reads TGCGCCAGCAGCCAAGTCGGGGAAAACATTCAGTACTTC. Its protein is CASSQVGENIQYF.

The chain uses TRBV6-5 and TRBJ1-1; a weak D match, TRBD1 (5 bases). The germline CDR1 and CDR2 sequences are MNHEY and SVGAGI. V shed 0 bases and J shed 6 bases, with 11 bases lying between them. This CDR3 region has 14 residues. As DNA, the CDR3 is TGTGCCAGCAGTTACTCGGCACAGGATTCTGAAGCTTTCTTT. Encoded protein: CASSYSAQDSEAFF.

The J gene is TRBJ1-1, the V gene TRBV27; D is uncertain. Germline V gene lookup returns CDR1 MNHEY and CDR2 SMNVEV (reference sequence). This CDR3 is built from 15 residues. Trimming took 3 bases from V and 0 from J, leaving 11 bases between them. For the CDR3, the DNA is TGTGCCAGCAGTTTCGGCAGGATTATGAACACTGAAGCTTTCTTT. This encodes CASSFGRIMNTEAFF.

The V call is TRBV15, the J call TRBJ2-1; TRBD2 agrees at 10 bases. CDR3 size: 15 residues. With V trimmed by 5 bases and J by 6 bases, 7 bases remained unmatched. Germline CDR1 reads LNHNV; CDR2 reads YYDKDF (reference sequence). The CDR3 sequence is CATSVLLAGFNEQFF. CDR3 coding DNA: TGTGCCACCAGCGTCCTACTAGCGGGGTTCAATGAGCAGTTCTTC.

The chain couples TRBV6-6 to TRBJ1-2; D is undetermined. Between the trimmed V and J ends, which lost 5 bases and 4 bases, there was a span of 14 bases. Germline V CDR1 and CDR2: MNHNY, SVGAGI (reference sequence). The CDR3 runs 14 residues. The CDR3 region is CASSSNGEIYGYTF. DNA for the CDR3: TGTGCCAGCAGTAGCAACGGGGAAATCTATGGCTACACCTTC.

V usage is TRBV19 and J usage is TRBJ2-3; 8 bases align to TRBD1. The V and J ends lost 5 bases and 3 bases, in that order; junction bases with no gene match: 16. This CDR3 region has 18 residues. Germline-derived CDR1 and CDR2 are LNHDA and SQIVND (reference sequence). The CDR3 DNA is TGTGCCAGTAGTGTGAGGGTCCGACAGGGGAAAATTACAGATACGCAGTATTTT. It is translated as CASSVRVRQGKITDTQYF.

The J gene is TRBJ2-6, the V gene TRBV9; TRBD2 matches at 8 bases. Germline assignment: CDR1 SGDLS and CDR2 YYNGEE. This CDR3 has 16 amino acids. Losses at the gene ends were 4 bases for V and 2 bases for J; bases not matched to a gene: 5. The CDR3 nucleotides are TGTGCCAGCAGCATCCCGGGGGGGGCTGGGGCCAACGTCCTGACTTTC. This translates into CASSIPGGAGANVLTF.